The 3 T cell receptor beta chains presented below share a single source sample, sequenced in a study of graft-versus-host responses after intestinal transplantation. Assay: immunoSEQ multiplex PCR; the TCRdb copy retains only in-frame clones and omits some. The sample yields approximately 100,000 clones, about 83% seen once. Here the sequenced sample was PBMCs, taken 255 days after intestinal transplant. These receptor sequences come from a human patient who received an intestinal transplant, so some T cells may come from the graft donor.

The gene calls are TRBV6-5 and TRBJ1-2, with D unresolved. Germline V gives CDR1 MNHEY, CDR2 SVGAGI. The germline V and J ends were trimmed by 5 bases and 3 bases, with 10 bases remaining between them. The CDR3 runs 13 residues. The CDR3 DNA reads as TGTGCCAGCAGTAAGACGGAGCACTATGGCTACACCTTC. Protein: CASSKTEHYGYTF.

Only a few counts were recorded for this clone. The rearrangement links TRBV5-4 to TRBJ1-4; D is undetermined. Per germline, CDR1 SGHNT and CDR2 YYREEE (reference sequence). With 1 base removed from V and 7 bases from J, the gap between germline ends came to 8 bases. The CDR3 has 13 amino acids. In DNA form, the CDR3 reads TGTGCCAGCAGCTTGTTTACGGCTGAAAAACTGTTTTTT. Amino acid sequence: CASSLFTAEKLFF.

CDR3 residues: CASSFSRGRLFGEAFF. The CDR3 nucleotides are TGTGCCAGCAGTTTTAGCAGGGGGCGATTGTTTGGTGAAGCTTTCTTT. The rearrangement links TRBV28 to TRBJ1-1; 8 nucleotides line up with TRBD1. This CDR3 is built from 16 residues. V shed 3 bases and J 7 bases; nucleotides not matched to a gene: 13. Germline values: CDR1 MDHEN, CDR2 SYDVKM.